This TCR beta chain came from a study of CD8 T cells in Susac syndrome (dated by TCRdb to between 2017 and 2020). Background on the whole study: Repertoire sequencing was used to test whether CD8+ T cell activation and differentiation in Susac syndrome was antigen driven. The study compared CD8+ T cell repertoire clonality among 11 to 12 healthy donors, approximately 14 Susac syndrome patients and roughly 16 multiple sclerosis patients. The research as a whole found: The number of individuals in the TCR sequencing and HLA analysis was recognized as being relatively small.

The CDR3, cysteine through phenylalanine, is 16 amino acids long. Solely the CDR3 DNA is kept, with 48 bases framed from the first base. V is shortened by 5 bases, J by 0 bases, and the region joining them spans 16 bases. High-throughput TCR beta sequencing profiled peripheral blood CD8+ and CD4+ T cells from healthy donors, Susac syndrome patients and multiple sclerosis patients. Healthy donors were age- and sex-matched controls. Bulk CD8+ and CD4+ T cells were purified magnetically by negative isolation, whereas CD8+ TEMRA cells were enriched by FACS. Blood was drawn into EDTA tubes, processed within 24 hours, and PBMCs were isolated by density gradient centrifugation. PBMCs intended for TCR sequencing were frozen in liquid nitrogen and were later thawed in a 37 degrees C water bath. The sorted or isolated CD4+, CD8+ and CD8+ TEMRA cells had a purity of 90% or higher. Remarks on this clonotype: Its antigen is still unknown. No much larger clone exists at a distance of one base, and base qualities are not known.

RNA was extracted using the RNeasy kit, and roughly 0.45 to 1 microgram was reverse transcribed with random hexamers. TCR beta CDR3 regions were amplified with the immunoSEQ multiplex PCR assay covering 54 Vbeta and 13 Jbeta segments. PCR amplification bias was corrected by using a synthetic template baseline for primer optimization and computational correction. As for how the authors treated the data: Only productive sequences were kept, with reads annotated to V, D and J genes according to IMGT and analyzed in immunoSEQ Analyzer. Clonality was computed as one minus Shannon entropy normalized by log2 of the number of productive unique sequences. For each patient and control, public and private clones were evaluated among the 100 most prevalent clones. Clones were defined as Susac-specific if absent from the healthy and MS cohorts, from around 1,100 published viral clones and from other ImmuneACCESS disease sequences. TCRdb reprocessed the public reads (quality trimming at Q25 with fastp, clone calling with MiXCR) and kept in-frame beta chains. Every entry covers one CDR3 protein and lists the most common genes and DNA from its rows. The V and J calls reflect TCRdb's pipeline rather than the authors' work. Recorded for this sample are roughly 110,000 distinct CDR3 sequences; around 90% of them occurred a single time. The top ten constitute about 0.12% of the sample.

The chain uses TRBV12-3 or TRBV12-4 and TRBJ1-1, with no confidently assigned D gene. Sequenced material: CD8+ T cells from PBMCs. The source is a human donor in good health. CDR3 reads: CASSPRYNYMNTEAFF. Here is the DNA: TGTGCCAGCAGTCCTCGGTACAACTACATGAACACTGAAGCTTTCTTT.